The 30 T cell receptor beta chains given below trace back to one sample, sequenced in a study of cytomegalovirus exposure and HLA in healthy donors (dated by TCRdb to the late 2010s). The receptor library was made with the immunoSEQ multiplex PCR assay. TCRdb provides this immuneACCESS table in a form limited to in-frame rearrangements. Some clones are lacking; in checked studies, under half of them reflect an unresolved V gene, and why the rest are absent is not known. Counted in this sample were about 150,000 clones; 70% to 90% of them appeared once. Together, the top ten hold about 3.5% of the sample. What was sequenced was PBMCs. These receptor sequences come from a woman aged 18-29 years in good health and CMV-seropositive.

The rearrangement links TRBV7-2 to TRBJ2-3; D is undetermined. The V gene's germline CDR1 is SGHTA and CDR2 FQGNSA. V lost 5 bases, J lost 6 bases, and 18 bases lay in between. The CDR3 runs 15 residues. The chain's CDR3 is CASSPPAASSDTQYF. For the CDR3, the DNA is TGTGCCAGCAGCCCCCCCGCGGCTTCCTCGGATACGCAGTATTTT.

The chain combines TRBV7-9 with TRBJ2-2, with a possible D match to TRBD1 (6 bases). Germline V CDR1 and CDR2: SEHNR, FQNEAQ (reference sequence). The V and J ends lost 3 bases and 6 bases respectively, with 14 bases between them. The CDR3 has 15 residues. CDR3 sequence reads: CASSFTGPGAGELFF. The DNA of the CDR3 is TGTGCCAGCAGCTTTACAGGGCCCGGGGCCGGGGAGCTGTTTTTT.

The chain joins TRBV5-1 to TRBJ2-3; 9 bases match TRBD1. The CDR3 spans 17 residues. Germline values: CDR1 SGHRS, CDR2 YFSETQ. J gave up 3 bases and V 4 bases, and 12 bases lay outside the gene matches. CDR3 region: CASSLYGTGNGTDTQYF. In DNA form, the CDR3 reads TGCGCCAGCAGCCTATACGGGACAGGGAACGGGACAGATACGCAGTATTTT.

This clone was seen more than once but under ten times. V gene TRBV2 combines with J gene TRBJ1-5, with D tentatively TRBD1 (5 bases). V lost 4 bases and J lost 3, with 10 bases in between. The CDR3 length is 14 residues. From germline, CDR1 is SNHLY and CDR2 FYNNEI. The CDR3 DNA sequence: TGTGCCAGCAGTGTCCAGGGATACAATCAGCCCCAGCATTTT. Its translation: CASSVQGYNQPQHF. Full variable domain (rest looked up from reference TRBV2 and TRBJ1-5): EPEVTQTPSHQVTQMGQEVILRCVPISNHLYFYWYRQILGQKVEFLVSFYNNEISEKSEIFDDQFSVERPDGSNFTLKIRSTKLEDSAMYFCASSVQGYNQPQHFGDGTRLSIL.

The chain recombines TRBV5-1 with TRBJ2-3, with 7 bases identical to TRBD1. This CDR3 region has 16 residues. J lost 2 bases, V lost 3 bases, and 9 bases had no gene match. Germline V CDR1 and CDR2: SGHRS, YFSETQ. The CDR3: CASSYVRTGATDTQYF. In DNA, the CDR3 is TGCGCCAGCAGCTATGTTCGAACAGGGGCCACAGATACGCAGTATTTT.

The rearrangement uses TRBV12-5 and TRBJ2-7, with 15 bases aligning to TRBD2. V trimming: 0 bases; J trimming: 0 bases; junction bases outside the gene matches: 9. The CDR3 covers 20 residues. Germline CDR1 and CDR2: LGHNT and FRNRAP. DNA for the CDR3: TGTGCTAGTGGTTTGGTAGCGGACCCGGGACTAGCGGGAGGCTCCTACGAGCAGTACTTC. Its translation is CASGLVADPGLAGGSYEQYF.

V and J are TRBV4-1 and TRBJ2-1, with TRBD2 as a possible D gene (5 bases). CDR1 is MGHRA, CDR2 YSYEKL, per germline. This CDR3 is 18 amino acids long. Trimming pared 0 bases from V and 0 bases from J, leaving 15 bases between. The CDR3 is CASSQEGRGTSSYNEQFF. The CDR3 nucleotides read TGCGCCAGCAGCCAAGAGGGTCGAGGAACTAGCTCCTACAATGAGCAGTTCTTC.

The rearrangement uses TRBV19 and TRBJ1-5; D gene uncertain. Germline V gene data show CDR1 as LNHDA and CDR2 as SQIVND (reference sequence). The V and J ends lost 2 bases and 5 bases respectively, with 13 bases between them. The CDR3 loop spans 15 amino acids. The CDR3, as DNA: TGTGCCAGTAGTATACTTTTCGGCGGGGATCAGCCCCAGCATTTT. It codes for CASSILFGGDQPQHF.

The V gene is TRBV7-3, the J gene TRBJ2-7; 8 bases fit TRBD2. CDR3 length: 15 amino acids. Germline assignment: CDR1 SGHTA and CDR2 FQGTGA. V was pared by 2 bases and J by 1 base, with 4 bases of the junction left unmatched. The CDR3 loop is CASSLGPGGSYEQYF. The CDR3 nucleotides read TGTGCCAGCAGCTTAGGACCGGGAGGGTCCTACGAGCAGTACTTC. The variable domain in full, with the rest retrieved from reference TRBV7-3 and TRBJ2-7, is GAGVSQTPSNKVTEKGKYVELRCDPISGHTALYWYRQSLGQGPEFLIYFQGTGAADDSGLPNDRFFAVRPEGSVSTLKIQRTERGDSAVYLCASSLGPGGSYEQYFGPGTRLTVT.

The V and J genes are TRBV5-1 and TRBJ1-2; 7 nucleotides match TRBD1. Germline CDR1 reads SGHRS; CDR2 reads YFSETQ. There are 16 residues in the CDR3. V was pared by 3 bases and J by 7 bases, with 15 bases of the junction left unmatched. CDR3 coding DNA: TGCGCCAGCAGCTCCCCCCCGGGACAGCTTTCGGGTGGCTACACCTTC. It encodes CASSSPPGQLSGGYTF.

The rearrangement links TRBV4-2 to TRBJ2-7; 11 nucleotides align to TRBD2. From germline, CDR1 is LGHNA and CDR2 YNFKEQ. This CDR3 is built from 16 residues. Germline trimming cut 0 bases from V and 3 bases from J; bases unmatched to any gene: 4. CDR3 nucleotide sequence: TGTGCCAGCAGCCAAGATTTGGGGACTAGCGGCTACGAGCAGTACTTC. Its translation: CASSQDLGTSGYEQYF.

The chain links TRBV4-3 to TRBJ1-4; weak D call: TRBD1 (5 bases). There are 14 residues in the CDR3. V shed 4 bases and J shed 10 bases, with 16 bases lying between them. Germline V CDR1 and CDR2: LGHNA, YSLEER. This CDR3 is CASSPVGGASKLFF. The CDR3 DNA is TGCGCCAGCAGCCCCGTGGGGGGTGCGTCAAAACTGTTTTTT.

The CDR3 loop is CAISENARAYGELFF. CDR3 DNA: TGTGCCATCAGTGAAAATGCGCGGGCGTACGGGGAGCTGTTTTTT. The chain links TRBV10-3 to TRBJ2-2; possibly TRBD2 for D (5 bases). V lost 3 bases and J 7 bases, leaving 15 bases between the germline ends. The germline V gene encodes CDR1 ENHRY and CDR2 SYGVKD. The CDR3 covers 15 residues.

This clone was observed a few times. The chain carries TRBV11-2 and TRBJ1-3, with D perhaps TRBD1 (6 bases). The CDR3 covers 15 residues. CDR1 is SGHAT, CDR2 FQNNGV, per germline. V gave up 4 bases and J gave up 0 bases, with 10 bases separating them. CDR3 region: CASSSRDNSGNTIYF. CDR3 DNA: TGTGCCAGCAGCTCCCGGGACAACTCTGGAAACACCATATATTTT.

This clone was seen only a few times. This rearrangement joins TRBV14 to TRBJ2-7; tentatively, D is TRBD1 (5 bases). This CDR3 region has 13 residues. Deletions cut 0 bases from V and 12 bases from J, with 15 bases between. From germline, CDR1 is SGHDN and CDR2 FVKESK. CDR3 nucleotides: TGTGCCAGCAGCCAAGATTGGGGCCGTATCACGTACTTC. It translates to CASSQDWGRITYF.

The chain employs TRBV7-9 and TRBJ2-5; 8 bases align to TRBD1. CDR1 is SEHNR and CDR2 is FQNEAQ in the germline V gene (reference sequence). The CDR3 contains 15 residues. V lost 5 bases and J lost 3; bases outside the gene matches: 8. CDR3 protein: CASSLRETGEETQYF. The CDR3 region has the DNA TGTGCCAGCAGCCTAAGGGAGACAGGGGAAGAGACCCAGTACTTC.

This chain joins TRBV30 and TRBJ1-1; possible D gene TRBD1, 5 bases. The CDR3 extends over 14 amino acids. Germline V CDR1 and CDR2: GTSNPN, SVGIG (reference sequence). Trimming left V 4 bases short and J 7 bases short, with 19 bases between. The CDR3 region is CAWIRGVGFYEAFF. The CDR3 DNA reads TGTGCCTGGATTCGGGGGGTCGGGTTTTATGAAGCTTTCTTT.

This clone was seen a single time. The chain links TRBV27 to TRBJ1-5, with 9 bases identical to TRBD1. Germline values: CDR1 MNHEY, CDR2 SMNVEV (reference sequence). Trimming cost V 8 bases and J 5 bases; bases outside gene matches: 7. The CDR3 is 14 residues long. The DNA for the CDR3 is TGTGCCAGCTCGGGACAGGGAGGACATCAGCCCCAGCATTTT. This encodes CASSGQGGHQPQHF.

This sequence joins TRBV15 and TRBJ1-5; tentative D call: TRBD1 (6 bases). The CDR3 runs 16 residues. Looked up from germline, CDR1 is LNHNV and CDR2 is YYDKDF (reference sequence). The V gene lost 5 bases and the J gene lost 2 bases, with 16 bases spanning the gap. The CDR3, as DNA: TGTGCCACCAGCGGTTTATTTGGGACACGCAATCAGCCCCAGCATTTT. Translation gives CATSGLFGTRNQPQHF.

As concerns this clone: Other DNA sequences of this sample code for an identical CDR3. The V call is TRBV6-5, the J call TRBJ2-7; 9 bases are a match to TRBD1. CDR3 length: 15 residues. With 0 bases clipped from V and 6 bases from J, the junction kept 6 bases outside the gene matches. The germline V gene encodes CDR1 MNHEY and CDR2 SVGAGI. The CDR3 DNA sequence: TGTGCCAGCAGTTACTCGGGACAGGGAAAGGGCGAGCAGTACTTC. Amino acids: CASSYSGQGKGEQYF.

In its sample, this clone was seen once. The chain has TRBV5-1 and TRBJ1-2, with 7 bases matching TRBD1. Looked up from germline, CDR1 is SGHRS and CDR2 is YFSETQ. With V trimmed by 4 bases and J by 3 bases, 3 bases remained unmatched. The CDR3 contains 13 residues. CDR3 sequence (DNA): TGCGCCAGCAGCCGGGACAGCGACTATGGCTACACCTTC. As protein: CASSRDSDYGYTF. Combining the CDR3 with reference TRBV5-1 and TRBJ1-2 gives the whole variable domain KAGVTQTPRYLIKTRGQQVTLSCSPISGHRSVSWYQQTPGQGLQFLFEYFSETQRNKGNFPGRFSGRQFSNSRSEMNVSTLELGDSALYLCASSRDSDYGYTFGSGTRLTVV.

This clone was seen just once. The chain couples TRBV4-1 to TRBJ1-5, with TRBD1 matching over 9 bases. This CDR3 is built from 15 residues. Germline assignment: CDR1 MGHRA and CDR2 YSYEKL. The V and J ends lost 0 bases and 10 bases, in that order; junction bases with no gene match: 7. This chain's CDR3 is CASSQDPGTGKPQHF. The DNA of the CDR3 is TGCGCCAGCAGCCAAGATCCCGGGACAGGGAAACCCCAGCATTTT.

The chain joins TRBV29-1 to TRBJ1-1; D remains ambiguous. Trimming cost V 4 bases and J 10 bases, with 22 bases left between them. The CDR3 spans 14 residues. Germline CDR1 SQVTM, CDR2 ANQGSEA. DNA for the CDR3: TGCAGCGTTGGAGGAGGGTCGGAATCGAATGGAGCTTTCTTT. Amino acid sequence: CSVGGGSESNGAFF.

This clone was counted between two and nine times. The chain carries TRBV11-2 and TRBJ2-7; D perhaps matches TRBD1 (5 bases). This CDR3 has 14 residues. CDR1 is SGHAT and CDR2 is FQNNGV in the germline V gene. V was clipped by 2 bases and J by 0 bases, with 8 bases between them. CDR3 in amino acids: CASSLFDSSYEQYF. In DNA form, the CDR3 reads TGTGCCAGCAGCTTATTCGACAGCTCCTACGAGCAGTACTTC.

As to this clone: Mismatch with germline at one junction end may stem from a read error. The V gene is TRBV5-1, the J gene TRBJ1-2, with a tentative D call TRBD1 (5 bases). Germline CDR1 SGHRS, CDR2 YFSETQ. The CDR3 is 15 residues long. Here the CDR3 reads CASSLDGHSNYDYTF. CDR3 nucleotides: TGCGCCAGCAGCTTGGATGGACACTCTAACTATGACTACACCTTC.

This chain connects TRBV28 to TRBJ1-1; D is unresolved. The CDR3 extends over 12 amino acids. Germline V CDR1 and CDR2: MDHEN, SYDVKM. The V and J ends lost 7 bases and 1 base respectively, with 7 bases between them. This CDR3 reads CASNSGNTEAFF. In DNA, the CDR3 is TGTGCCAGCAACTCGGGGAACACTGAAGCTTTCTTT. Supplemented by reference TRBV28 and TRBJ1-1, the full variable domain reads DVKVTQSSRYLVKRTGEKVFLECVQDMDHENMFWYRQDPGLGLRLIYFSYDVKMKEKGDIPEGYSVSREKKERFSLILESASTNQTSMYLCASNSGNTEAFFGQGTRLTVV.

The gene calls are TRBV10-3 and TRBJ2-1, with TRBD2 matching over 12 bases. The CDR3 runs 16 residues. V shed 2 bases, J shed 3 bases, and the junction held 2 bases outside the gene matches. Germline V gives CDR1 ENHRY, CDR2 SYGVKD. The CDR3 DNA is TGTGCCATCAGTGAGACTAGCGGGGGGAGCTACAATGAGCAGTTCTTC. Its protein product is CAISETSGGSYNEQFF.

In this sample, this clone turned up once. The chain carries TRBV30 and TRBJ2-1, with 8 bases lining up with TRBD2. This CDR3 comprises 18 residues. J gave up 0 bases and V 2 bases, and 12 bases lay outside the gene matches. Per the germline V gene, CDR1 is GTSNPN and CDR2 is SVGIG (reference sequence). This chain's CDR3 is CAWSRASGHQSSYNEQFF. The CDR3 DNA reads TGTGCCTGGAGTAGGGCTAGCGGGCACCAAAGCTCCTACAATGAGCAGTTCTTC.

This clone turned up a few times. The CDR3 region is CASSYSSTSYEQYF. The CDR3, as DNA: TGTGCCAGCAGTTACTCGAGCACGAGCTACGAGCAGTACTTC. The V gene is TRBV6-6, the J gene TRBJ2-7, with unresolved D. CDR3 length equals 14 residues. Germline-derived CDR1 and CDR2 are MNHNY and SVGAGI (reference sequence). V lost 0 bases and J lost 3, with 9 bases in between.

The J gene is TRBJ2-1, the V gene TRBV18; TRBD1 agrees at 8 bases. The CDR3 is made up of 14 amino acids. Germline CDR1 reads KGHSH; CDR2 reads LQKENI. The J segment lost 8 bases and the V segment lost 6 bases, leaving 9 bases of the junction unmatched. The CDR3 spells CASSGGQVIYEQFF. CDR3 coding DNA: TGTGCCAGCTCGGGGGGACAGGTTATCTATGAGCAGTTCTTC.